Sequencing of this T cell receptor beta chain was carried out in a study of blood T cell repertoires in COVID-19. The overall study: COVID-19 samples from acute and convalescent phases originated in the United States, Italy and Spain. PBMCs, B-cell-depleted T cells, or T cells provided the cDNA or gDNA that made up the material.

Per the original data handling: Amplified reference gene primers provided the basis for estimating nucleated cell counts. Assay: immunoSEQ multiplex PCR; the TCRdb copy retains only in-frame clones and omits some. That table gives V, J and clone size, and the DNA gave D and trimming. The sample has 100,000 to 150,000 clones, approximately 84% seen once. The CDR3 consists of 17 residues. Trimming shortened V by 0 bases and J by 5 bases, and 19 bases separated the two germline ends. CDR1 MGHRA and CDR2 YSYEKL come from the germline V gene. The rearrangement links TRBV4-1 to TRBJ2-5; maybe TRBD2 (6 bases). The TCR was taken from a woman aged 25-40 years who had recovered from COVID-19. The sequenced sample consisted of peripheral blood. The CDR3 region is CASSQDYLTGRQETQYF. Here the CDR3 DNA reads TGCGCCAGCAGCCAAGATTATCTAACCGGGAGACAGGAGACCCAGTACTTC.